The entry below describes one T cell receptor beta chain. The antigen is undetermined. The sample comes from a study of cytotoxic CD8 clonotypes in ibrutinib-treated CLL. For the study at large: Within the patient group, some 11 were relapsed/refractory and 15 treatment-naive, and 17 were IGHV unmutated. Sequencing produced an average of around 260,000 productive templates and 85,000 to 100,000 productive rearrangements per sample.

The study's findings and limits: Once treatment began, public clonotypes, which were uncommon, contracted or stayed stable. Increased clonality at ibrutinib response gave way to a return toward baseline at progression.

The V end was cut by 4 bases, the J end by 4 bases, with 16 bases between. Per the germline V gene, CDR1 is SGHNT and CDR2 is YYREEE (reference sequence). This CDR3 is 15 amino acids long. Sequencing used immunoSEQ multiplex PCR; TCRdb keeps in-frame clones, though not all of them. The sample holds 250,000 to 350,000 clones; roughly 76% are singletons and the top ten take about 5%. This clonotype was obtained from a human donor with chronic lymphocytic leukemia. The rearrangement uses TRBV5-4 and TRBJ2-3; either TRBD1 or TRBD2 may supply D (5 bases each). The specimen comprised PBMCs, sampled at disease progression, from a patient treated with ibrutinib. The CDR3 region is CASSRAGSGADTQYF. CDR3 DNA: TGTGCCAGCAGCCGGGCAGGGAGCGGCGCAGATACGCAGTATTTT.